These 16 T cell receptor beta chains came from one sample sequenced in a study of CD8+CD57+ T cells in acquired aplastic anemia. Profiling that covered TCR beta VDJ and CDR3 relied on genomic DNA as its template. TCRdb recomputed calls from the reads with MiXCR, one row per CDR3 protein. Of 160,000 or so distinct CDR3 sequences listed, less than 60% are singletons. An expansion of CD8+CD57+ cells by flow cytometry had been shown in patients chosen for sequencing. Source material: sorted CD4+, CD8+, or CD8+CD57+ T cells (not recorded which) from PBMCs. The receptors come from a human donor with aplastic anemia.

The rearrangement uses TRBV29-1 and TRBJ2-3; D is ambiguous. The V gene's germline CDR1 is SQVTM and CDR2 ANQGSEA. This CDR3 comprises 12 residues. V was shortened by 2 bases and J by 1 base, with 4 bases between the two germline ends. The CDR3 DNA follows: TGCAGCGTTGAACCCGGCACAGATACGCAGTATTTT. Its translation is CSVEPGTDTQYF.

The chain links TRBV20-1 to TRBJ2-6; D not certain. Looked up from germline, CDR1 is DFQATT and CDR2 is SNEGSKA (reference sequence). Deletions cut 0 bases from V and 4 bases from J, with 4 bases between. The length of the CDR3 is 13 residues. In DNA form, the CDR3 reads TGCAGTGCTAGAGAGGGCGGGGCCAACGTCCTGACTTTC. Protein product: CSAREGGANVLTF.

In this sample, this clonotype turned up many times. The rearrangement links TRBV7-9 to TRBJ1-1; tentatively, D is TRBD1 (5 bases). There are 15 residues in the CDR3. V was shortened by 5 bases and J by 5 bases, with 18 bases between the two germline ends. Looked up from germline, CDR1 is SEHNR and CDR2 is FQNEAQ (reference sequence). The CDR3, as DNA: TGTGCCAGCAGCGCAGGGCCGCTAAGTGGGACTGAAGCTTTCTTT. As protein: CASSAGPLSGTEAFF.

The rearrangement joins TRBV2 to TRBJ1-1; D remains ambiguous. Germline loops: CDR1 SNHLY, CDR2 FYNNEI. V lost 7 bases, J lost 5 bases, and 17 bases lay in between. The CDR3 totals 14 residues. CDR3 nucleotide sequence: TGTGCCAGCAATCCCTCAAGGGTTGGGACTGAAGCTTTCTTT. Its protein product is CASNPSRVGTEAFF.

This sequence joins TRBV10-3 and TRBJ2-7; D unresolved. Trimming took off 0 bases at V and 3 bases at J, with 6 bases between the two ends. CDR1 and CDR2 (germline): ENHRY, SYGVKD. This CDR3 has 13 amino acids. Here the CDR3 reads CAISESALYEQYF. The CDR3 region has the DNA TGTGCCATCAGTGAGTCTGCCCTCTACGAGCAGTACTTC.

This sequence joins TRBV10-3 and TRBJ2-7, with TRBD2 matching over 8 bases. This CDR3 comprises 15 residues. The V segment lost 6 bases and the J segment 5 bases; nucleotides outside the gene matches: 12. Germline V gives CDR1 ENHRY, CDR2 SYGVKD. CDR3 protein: CAIRSQLADSHEQYF. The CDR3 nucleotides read TGTGCCATCAGGAGCCAACTAGCGGATAGCCACGAGCAGTACTTC.

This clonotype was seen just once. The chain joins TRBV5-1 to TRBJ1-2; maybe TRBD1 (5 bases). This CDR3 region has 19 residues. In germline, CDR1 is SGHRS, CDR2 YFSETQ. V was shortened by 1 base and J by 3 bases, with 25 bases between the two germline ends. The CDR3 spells CASSLSARAGHGVDYGYTF. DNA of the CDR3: TGCGCCAGCAGCTTGTCAGCCAGGGCAGGGCATGGGGTTGACTATGGCTACACCTTC.

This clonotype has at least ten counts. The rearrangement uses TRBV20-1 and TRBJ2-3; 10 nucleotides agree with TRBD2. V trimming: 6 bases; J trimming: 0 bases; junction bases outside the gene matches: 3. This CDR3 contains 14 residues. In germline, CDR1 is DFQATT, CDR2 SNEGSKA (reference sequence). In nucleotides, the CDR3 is TGCAGTGCCGTACTAGCGGGAAGCACAGATACGCAGTATTTT. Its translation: CSAVLAGSTDTQYF.

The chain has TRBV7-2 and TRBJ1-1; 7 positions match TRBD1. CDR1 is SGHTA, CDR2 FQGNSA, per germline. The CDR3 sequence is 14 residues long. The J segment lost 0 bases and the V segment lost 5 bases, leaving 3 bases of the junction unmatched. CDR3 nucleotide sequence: TGTGCCAGCAGCCGACAGGGATTGAACACTGAAGCTTTCTTT. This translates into CASSRQGLNTEAFF.

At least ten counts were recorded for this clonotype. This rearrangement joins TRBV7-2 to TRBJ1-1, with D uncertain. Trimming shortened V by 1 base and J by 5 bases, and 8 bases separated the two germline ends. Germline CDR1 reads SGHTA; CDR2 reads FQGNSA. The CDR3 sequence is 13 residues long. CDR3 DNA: TGTGCCAGCAGCTTAGGACCCTCGACTGAAGCTTTCTTT. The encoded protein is CASSLGPSTEAFF.

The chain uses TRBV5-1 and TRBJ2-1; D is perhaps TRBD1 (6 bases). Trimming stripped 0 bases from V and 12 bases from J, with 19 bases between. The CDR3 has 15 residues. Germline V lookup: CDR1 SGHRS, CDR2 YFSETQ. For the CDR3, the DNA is TGCGCCAGCAGCTTGGAGGGGGACCAACTGACAGCGCAGTTCTTC. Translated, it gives CASSLEGDQLTAQFF.

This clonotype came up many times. As DNA, the CDR3 is TGCGCCAGCAGCCCGCCAAGGACAGGGGGCGCCGAGCAGTACTTC. Its translation is CASSPPRTGGAEQYF. The chain carries TRBV5-1 and TRBJ2-7; 11 bases are a match to TRBD1. With V trimmed by 4 bases and J by 6 bases, 9 bases remained unmatched. The CDR3 loop spans 15 amino acids. Germline V gene lookup returns CDR1 SGHRS and CDR2 YFSETQ.

CDR3 nucleotide sequence: TGTGCCAGCAGCGTAGTTAGTGAGGTCCACAATGAGCAGTTCTTC. It encodes CASSVVSEVHNEQFF. V and J are TRBV9 and TRBJ2-1; D gene ambiguous. Germline V gene data show CDR1 as SGDLS and CDR2 as YYNGEE. CDR3 length equals 15 residues. Trimming left V 0 bases short and J 5 bases short, with 12 bases between.

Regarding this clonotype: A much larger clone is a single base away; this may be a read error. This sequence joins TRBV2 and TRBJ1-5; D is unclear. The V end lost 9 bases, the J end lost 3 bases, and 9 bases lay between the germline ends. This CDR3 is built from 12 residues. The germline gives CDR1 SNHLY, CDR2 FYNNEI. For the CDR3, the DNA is TGTGCCAGTCAGGCCACCAATCAGCCCCAGCATTTT. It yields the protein CASQATNQPQHF.

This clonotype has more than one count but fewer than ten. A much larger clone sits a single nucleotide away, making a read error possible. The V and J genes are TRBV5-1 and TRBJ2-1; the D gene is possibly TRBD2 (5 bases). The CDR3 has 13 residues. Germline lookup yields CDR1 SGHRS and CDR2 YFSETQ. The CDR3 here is CAGSERSNNEQFF. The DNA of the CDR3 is TGCGCCGGCAGCGAGCGGTCAAACAATGAGCAGTTCTTC.

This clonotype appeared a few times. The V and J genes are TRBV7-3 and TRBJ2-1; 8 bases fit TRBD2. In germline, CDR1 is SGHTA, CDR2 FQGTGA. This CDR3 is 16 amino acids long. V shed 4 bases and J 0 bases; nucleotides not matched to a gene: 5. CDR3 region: CASSSLAGSSYNEQFF. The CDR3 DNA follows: TGTGCCAGCAGCTCGTTAGCGGGGAGCTCCTACAATGAGCAGTTCTTC.